This T cell receptor (beta chain) was captured in a study of cytomegalovirus exposure and HLA in healthy donors. General study results and limits: TCR sequences were mostly rare, though some public TCRs occurred in many donors. Per a prior analysis, the majority of TCR beta V segments were productive roughly 90% or roughly 30% of the time. Several top significant clusters appeared, in a later analysis, to be linked to common viral pathogens.

Germline-derived CDR1 and CDR2 are SEHNR and FQNEAQ (reference sequence). This CDR3 has 14 residues. The trim removed 2 bases at V and 3 bases at J, leaving 1 base unmatched. The PCR employed 60 Vbeta primers together with 13 Jbeta primers. The data were produced by immunoSEQ multiplex PCR, yet TCRdb's version contains in-frame clones alone and is incomplete. The table records some 120,000 clones, approximately 80% of them present only once. In the case of this clone: Its antigen is still unknown.

The chain recombines TRBV7-9 with TRBJ1-2; 9 nucleotides align to TRBD1. The sequenced sample consisted of PBMCs. This TCR was recovered from a woman aged 35 to 49 in good health and CMV-seropositive. CDR3 bases: TGTGCCAGCAGCTTAACAGGGGGCCACTATGGCTACACCTTC. Protein: CASSLTGGHYGYTF.